One and the same sample provided the 7 T cell receptor beta chains below, sequenced in a study of early stage breast cancer tumors. Clones were read by immunoSEQ multiplex PCR, and TCRdb kept only the in-frame ones, dropping some. The profile shows nearly 25,000 clones, 55% to 80% of them singletons. Sequences were obtained from breast tumor tissue. The receptors were sampled from a person between 60 and 69 years old with breast cancer.

The chain uses TRBV7-2 and TRBJ1-4; tentatively, D is TRBD1 (6 bases). The CDR3 sequence is 15 residues long. Germline V gives CDR1 SGHTA, CDR2 FQGNSA. Trimming took 2 bases from V and 8 from J, leaving 15 bases between them. Here the CDR3 DNA reads TGTGCCAGCAGCTTACAGGGGCTTATTATCGAAAAACTGTTTTTT. Translating gives CASSLQGLIIEKLFF.

A few counts support this clone. The sample carries other DNA sequences with the same CDR3. The rearrangement links TRBV11-1 to TRBJ2-7; a possible D gene is TRBD2 (5 bases). Per the germline V gene, CDR1 is SGHAT and CDR2 is FQDESV (reference sequence). V was clipped by 6 bases and J by 0 bases, with 9 bases between them. This CDR3 spans 13 amino acids. The CDR3 reads CASRDSLSYEQYF. The CDR3, as DNA: TGTGCCAGCAGGGACTCCCTCTCCTACGAGCAGTACTTC.

V usage is TRBV7-2 and J usage is TRBJ1-3; no clear D gene. CDR1 SGHTA and CDR2 FQGNSA come from the germline V gene. This CDR3 contains 16 residues. Trimming stripped 2 bases from V and 0 bases from J, with 11 bases between. Here the CDR3 DNA reads TGTGCCAGCAGCTTATATTCCCCTACCTCTGGAAACACCATATATTTT. It is translated as CASSLYSPTSGNTIYF.

The chain carries TRBV11-2 and TRBJ2-3; 8 bases fit TRBD2. This CDR3 has 15 amino acids. Germline V lookup: CDR1 SGHAT, CDR2 FQNNGV. V gave up 2 bases and J gave up 3 bases; unmatched junction bases: 4. The CDR3 spells CASSLQGLATDTQYF. DNA for the CDR3: TGTGCCAGCAGCTTACAAGGACTAGCTACAGATACGCAGTATTTT. The full variable domain, with the rest looked up from reference TRBV11-2 and TRBJ2-3, is EAGVAQSPRYKIIEKRQSVAFWCNPISGHATLYWYQQILGQGPKLLIQFQNNGVVDDSQLPKDRFSAERLKGVDSTLKIQPAKLEDSAVYLCASSLQGLATDTQYFGPGTRLTVL.

V is TRBV9 and J is TRBJ1-3; TRBD1 matches 8 bases. The V and J ends lost 4 bases and 8 bases, in that order; junction bases with no gene match: 5. Germline V gene sequence: CDR1 SGDLS, CDR2 YYNGEE. This CDR3 contains 13 residues. As DNA, the CDR3 is TGTGCCAGCAGCATTGACAGGGGTGACACCATATATTTT. This translates into CASSIDRGDTIYF.

The chain uses TRBV19 and TRBJ1-5; D is possibly TRBD1 (5 bases). The length of the CDR3 is 16 residues. The V gene lost 4 bases and the J gene lost 0 bases, with 13 bases spanning the gap. Per the germline V gene, CDR1 is LNHDA and CDR2 is SQIVND (reference sequence). CDR3 sequence: CASSTQGGSSNQPQHF. The CDR3 bases are TGTGCCAGTAGTACTCAGGGAGGCAGTAGCAATCAGCCCCAGCATTTT.

V gene TRBV5-1 combines with J gene TRBJ2-7, with 9 positions matching TRBD1. V was clipped by 3 bases and J by 1 base; unmatched bases: 8. The length of the CDR3 is 16 residues. Germline V lookup: CDR1 SGHRS, CDR2 YFSETQ. The DNA for the CDR3 is TGCGCCAGCAGCTCCGGTCGACAGGGGGGGTCCTACGAGCAGTACTTC. It is translated as CASSSGRQGGSYEQYF.